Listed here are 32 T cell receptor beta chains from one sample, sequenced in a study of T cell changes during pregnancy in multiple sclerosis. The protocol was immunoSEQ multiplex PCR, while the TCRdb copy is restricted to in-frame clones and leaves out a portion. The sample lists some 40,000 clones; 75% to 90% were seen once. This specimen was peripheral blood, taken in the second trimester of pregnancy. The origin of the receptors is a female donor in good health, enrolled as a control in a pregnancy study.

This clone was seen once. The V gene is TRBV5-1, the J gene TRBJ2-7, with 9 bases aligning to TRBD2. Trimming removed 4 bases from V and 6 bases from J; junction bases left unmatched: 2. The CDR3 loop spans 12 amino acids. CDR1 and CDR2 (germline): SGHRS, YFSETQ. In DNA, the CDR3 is TGCGCCAGCAGCCGCGGGAGGGGCGAGCAGTACTTC. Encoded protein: CASSRGRGEQYF.

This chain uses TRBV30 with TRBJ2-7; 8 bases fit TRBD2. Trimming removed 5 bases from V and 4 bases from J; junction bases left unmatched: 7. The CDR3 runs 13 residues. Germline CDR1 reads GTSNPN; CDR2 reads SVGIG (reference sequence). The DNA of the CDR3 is TGTGCCTGGGGGCGGGAGGAAGGGTACGAGCAGTACTTC. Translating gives CAWGREEGYEQYF. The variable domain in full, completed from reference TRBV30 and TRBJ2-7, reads SQTIHQWPATLVQPVGSPLSLECTVEGTSNPNLYWYRQAAGRGLQLLFYSVGIGQISSEVPQNLSASRPQDRQFILSSKKLLLSDSGFYLCAWGREEGYEQYFGPGTRLTVT.

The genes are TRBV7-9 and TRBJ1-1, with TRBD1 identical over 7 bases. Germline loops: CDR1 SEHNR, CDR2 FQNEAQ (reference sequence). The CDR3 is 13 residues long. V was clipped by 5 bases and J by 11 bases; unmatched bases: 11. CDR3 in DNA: TGTGCCAGCAGCCCTCCTGACAGGGCGATGGCTTTCTTT. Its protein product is CASSPPDRAMAFF.

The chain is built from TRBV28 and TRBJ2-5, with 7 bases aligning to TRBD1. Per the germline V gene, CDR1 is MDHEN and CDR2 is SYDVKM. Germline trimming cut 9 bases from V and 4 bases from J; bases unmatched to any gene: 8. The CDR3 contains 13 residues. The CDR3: CASTRGRRETQYF. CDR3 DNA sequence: TGTGCCAGTACAAGGGGGCGCCGAGAGACCCAGTACTTC.

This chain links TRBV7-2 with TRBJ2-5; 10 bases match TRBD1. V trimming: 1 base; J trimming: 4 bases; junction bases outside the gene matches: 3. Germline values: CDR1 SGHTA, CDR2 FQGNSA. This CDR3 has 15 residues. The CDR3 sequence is CASSLGTGGRETQYF. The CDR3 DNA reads TGTGCCAGCAGCTTAGGGACAGGGGGACGAGAGACCCAGTACTTC.

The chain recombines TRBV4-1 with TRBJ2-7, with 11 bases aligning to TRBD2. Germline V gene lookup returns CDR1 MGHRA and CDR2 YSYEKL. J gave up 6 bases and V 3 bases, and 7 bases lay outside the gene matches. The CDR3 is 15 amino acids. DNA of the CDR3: TGCGCCAGCAGCCACGTACTAGCGGGAGCGGGCGAGCAGTACTTC. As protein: CASSHVLAGAGEQYF.

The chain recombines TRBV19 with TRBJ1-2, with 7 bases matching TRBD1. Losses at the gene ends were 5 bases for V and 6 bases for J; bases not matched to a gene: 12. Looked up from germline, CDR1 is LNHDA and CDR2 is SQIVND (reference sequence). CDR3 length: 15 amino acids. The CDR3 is CASSFNQGGEDGYTF. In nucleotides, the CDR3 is TGTGCCAGTAGTTTCAACCAGGGGGGAGAAGATGGCTACACCTTC.

CDR3 sequence reads: CASSQEGSGRGDTQYF. CDR3 bases: TGCGCCAGCAGCCAAGAGGGTAGCGGGAGAGGGGATACGCAGTATTTT. V and J are TRBV4-1 and TRBJ2-3, with 9 bases that match TRBD2. From germline, CDR1 is MGHRA and CDR2 YSYEKL. V lost 0 bases, J lost 6 bases, and 7 bases stayed unmatched. The CDR3 contains 16 residues.

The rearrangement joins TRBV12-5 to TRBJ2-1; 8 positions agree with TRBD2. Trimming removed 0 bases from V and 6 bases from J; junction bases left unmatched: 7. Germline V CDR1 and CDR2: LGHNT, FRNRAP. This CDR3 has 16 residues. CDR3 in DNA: TGTGCTAGTGGTTTGGTAATCTCCCGGGGGGGCAATGAGCAGTTCTTC. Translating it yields CASGLVISRGGNEQFF.

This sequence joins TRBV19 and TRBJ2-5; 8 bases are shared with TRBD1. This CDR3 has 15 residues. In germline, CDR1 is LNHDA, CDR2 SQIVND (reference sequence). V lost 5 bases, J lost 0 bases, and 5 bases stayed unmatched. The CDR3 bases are TGTGCCAGTAGTCAGGGGGCGGGGTACCAAGAGACCCAGTACTTC. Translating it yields CASSQGAGYQETQYF.

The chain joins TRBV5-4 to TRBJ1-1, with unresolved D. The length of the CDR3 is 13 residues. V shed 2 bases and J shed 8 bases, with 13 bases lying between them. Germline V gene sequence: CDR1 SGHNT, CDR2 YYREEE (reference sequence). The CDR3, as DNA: TGTGCCAGCAGCTTATTAGAGGCAAAGGAAGCTTTCTTT. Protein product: CASSLLEAKEAFF.

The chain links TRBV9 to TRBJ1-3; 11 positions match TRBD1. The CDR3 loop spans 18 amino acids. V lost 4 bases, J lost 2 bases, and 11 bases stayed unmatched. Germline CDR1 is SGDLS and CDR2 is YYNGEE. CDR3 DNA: TGTGCCAGCAGCAAAGGACAGGGGGCGTCTCTCGCTGGAAACACCATATATTTT. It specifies CASSKGQGASLAGNTIYF.

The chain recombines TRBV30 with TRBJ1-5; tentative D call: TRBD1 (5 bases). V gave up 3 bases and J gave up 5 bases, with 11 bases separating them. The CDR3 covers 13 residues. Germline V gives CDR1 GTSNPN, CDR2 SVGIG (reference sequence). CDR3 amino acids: CAWRAGGDQPQHF. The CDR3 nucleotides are TGTGCCTGGAGGGCGGGGGGGGATCAGCCCCAGCATTTT. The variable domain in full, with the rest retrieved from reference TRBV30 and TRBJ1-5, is SQTIHQWPATLVQPVGSPLSLECTVEGTSNPNLYWYRQAAGRGLQLLFYSVGIGQISSEVPQNLSASRPQDRQFILSSKKLLLSDSGFYLCAWRAGGDQPQHFGDGTRLSIL.

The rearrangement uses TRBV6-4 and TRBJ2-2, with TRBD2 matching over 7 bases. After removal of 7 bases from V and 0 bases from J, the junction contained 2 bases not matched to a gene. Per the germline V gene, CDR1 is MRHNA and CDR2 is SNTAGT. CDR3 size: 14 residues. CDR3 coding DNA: TGTGCCAGCACTAGCGGACCGAACACCGGGGAGCTGTTTTTT. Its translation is CASTSGPNTGELFF.

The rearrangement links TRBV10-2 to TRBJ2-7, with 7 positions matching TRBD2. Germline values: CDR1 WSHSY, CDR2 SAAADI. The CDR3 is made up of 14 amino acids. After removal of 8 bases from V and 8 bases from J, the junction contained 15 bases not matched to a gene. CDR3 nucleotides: TGCGCCAGCCTAAACCCAGCGGGGTTAGGCAAGCAGTACTTC. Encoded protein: CASLNPAGLGKQYF.

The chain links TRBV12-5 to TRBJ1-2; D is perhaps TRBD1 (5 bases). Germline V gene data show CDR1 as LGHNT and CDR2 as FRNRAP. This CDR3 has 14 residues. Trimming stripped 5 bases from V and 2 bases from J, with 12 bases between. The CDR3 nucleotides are TGTGCTAGTGGTGCCGCGGGGGTAAACTATGGCTACACCTTC. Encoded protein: CASGAAGVNYGYTF.

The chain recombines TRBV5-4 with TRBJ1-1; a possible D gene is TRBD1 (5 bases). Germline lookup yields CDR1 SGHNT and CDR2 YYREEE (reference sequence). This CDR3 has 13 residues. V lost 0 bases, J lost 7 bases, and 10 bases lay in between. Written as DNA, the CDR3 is TGTGCCAGCAGCTTGGTAGGGGCAGGTGAAGCTTTCTTT. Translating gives CASSLVGAGEAFF.

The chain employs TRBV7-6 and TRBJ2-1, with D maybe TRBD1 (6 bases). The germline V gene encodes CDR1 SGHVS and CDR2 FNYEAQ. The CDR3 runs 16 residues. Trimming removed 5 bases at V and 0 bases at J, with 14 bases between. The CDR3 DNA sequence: TGTGCCAGCAGCAATTATTCGGACAGCTCCTACAATGAGCAGTTCTTC. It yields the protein CASSNYSDSSYNEQFF.

The chain's CDR3 is CASSSRGNTEAFF. The CDR3 DNA reads as TGTGCCAGCAGTTCCAGGGGGAACACTGAAGCTTTCTTT. The chain links TRBV7-2 to TRBJ1-1, with D possibly matching TRBD1 (6 bases). Trimming took 6 bases from V and 1 from J, leaving 9 bases between them. CDR3 size: 13 residues. CDR1 is SGHTA and CDR2 is FQGNSA in the germline V gene.

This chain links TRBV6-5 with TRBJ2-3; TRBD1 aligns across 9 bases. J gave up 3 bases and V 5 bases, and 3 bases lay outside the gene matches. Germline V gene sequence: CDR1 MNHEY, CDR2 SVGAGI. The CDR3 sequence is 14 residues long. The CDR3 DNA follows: TGTGCCAGCAGTGGCGACAGGGGGACAGATACGCAGTATTTT. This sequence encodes CASSGDRGTDTQYF.

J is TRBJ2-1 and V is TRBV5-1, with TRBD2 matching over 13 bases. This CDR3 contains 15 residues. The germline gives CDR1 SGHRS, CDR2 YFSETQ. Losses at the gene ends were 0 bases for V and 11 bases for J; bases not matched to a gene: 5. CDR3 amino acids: CASSLEGTSGVQQFF. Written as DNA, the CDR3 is TGCGCCAGCAGCTTGGAAGGGACTAGCGGGGTACAGCAGTTCTTC. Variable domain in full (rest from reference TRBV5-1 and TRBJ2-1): KAGVTQTPRYLIKTRGQQVTLSCSPISGHRSVSWYQQTPGQGLQFLFEYFSETQRNKGNFPGRFSGRQFSNSRSEMNVSTLELGDSALYLCASSLEGTSGVQQFFGPGTRLTVL.

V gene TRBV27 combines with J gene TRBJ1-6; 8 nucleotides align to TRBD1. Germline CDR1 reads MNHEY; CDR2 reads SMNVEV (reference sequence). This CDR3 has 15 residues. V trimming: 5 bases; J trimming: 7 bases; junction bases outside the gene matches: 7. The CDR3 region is CASSLRTGPNSPLHF. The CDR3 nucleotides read TGTGCCAGCAGTCTCCGGACAGGGCCGAATTCACCCCTCCACTTT.

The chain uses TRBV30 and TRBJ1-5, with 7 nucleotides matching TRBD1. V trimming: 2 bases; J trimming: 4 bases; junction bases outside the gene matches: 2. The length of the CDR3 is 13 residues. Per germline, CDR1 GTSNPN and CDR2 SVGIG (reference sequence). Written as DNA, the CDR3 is TGTGCCTGGAGTTCACAGGGGAATCAGCCCCAGCATTTT. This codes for CAWSSQGNQPQHF.

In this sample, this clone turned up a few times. CDR3 coding DNA: TGCGCCAGCTCTGCTGGGGCCTCGATCACCGGGGAGCTGTTTTTT. The encoded protein is CASSAGASITGELFF. The chain links TRBV5-1 to TRBJ2-2; maybe TRBD1 (5 bases). Deletions cut 7 bases from V and 4 bases from J, with 17 bases between. Germline CDR1 reads SGHRS; CDR2 reads YFSETQ. This CDR3 contains 15 residues.

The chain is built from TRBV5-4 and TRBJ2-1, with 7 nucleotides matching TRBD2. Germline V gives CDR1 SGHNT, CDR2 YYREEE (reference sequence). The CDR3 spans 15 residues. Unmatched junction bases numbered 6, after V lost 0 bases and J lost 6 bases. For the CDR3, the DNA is TGTGCCAGCAGCTTGGGTGGACTAGTCGGCAATGAGCAGTTCTTC. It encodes CASSLGGLVGNEQFF.

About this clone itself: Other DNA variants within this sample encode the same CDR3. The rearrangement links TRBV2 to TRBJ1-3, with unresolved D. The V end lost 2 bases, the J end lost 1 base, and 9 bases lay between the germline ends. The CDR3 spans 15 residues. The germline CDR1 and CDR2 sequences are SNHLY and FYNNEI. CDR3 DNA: TGTGCCAGCAGTGAAACGGGAATATCTGGAAACACCATATATTTT. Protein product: CASSETGISGNTIYF.

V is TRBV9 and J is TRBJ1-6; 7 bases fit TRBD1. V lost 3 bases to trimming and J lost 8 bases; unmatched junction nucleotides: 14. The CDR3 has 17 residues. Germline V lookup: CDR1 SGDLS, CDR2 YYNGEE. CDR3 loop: CASSEVEGGRGYSPLHF. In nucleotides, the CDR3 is TGTGCCAGCAGCGAGGTAGAAGGGGGCAGAGGTTATTCACCCCTCCACTTT.

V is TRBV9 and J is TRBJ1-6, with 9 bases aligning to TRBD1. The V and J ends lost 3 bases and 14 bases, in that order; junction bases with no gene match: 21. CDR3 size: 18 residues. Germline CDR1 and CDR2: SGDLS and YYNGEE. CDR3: CASSAPTDRDRDNSALHF. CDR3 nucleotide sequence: TGTGCCAGCAGCGCACCGACAGACCGGGACAGGGACAATTCGGCCCTCCACTTT.

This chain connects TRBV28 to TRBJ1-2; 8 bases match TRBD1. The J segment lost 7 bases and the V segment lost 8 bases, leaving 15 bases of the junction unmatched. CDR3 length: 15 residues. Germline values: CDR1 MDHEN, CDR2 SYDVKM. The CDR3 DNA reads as TGTGCCAGCGGCTGGACAGGGAGCGGGGTGGGTGGCTACACCTTC. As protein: CASGWTGSGVGGYTF.

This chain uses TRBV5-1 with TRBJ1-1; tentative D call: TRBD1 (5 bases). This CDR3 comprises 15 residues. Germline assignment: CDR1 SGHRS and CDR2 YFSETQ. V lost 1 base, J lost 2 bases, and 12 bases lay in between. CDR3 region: CASSLRVRGNTEAFF. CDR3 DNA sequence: TGCGCCAGCAGCTTGAGGGTTAGGGGAAACACTGAAGCTTTCTTT.

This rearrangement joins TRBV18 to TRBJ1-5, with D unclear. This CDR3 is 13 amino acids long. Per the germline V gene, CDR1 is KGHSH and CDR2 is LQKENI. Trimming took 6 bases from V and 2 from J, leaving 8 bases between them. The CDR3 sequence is CASSPSGNQPQHF. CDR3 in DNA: TGTGCCAGCTCCCCCTCGGGCAATCAGCCCCAGCATTTT.

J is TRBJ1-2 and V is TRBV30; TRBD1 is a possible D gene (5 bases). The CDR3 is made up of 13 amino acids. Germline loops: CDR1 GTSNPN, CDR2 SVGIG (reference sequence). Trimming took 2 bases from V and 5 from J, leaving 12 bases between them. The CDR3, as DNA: TGTGCCTGGAGTTCCGACAGATTATATGGCTACACCTTC. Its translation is CAWSSDRLYGYTF.